The TCR beta chain under discussion was sequenced for a study of human T cells and chemical hapten exposure. Study details: It was small differences in pooled library volume that mainly caused per-sample TCR yields to vary.

CDR1 DFQATT and CDR2 SNEGSKA come from the germline V gene (reference sequence). V was trimmed by 2 bases and J by 3 bases, leaving 7 bases between them. The CDR3 spans 12 residues. Described time point: healthy volunteer bleed at 2 weeks. The template was total RNA from unfractionated whole blood. This clonotype appeared many times. During construction of the library, unique molecular identifiers were attached to individual cDNA molecules for quantitative, reproducible TCR counting. Via MiXCR, TCRdb re-called the RACE reads, giving one row per CDR3 protein. The sample shows 100,000 to 150,000 distinct CDR3 sequences, around 8.2% of them seen only once.

The chain uses TRBV20-1 and TRBJ1-1; D is uncertain. Sequencing was performed on whole blood. This TCR derives from a male donor in good health. Some clones in this sample may be carry-over from other donors' samples. The CDR3 DNA reads as TGCAGTGCTAGACGCAGTGACACTGAAGCTTTCTTT. This encodes CSARRSDTEAFF.